This is a list of T cell receptor beta chains from one sample in a study of T cells expressing NK-cell markers. With the 5' RACE reads reprocessed, TCRdb shows one record per CDR3 protein and no DNA. The sample holds approximately 150,000 distinct CDR3 sequences. The specimen sequenced was blood T cells: a sorted CD56 or NKG2C T cell subset, CD4+ or CD8+ T cells, or bulk PBMC T cells (not recorded which). The origin of the receptors is a man younger than 30 in good health. The CDR3 runs from the conserved cysteine through the conserved F or W. Fields, in order: J gene, V gene, CDR3 protein.

>TRBJ1-1|TRBV15
CATSRAGGGGAFF
>TRBJ2-5|TRBV15
CATSYRVLAGVGETQYF
>TRBJ2-3|TRBV7-9
CASSLARGDTQYF
>TRBJ2-3|TRBV3-1
CASSQDRLASDTQYF
>TRBJ1-1|TRBV12-3/TRBV12-4
CASDSPLNTEAFF
>TRBJ2-3|TRBV12-3/TRBV12-4
CASSDFTGHPSTDTQYF
>TRBJ2-7|TRBV4-3
CASSRDRPYEQYF
>TRBJ1-4|TRBV23-1
CASSQSKDRNNEKLFF
>TRBJ2-7|TRBV7-6
CASSLSAGSYEQYF
>TRBJ2-7|TRBV5-1
CASSISTGTLSYEQYF
>TRBJ2-2|TRBV27
CASKAGTGDGNTGELFF
>TRBJ2-5|TRBV29-1
CSVESPPETQYF
>TRBJ2-1|TRBV24-1
CATSETGYGEQFF
>TRBJ2-3|TRBV25-1
CASRKGAWPDTQYF
>TRBJ2-1|TRBV6-2/TRBV6-3
CASSYGEIGPYNEQFF
>TRBJ2-3|TRBV15
CATSTMLAELTDTQYF
>TRBJ2-1|TRBV19
CASSPGVGNREDEQFF
>TRBJ1-1|TRBV7-2
CASSYTGGRATEAFF
>TRBJ1-2|TRBV25-1
CACWENNYGYTF
>TRBJ2-1|TRBV25-1
CASRDEDGRPLGEQFF
>TRBJ2-1|TRBV5-1
CASSLASGGNEQFF
>TRBJ2-7|TRBV4-3
CASSQDWGMLFYEQYF
>TRBJ2-1|TRBV12-3/TRBV12-4
CASSLGGTNNNEQFF
>TRBJ2-2|TRBV29-1
CSVEDPVLGSANTGELFF
>TRBJ2-5|TRBV20-1
CSARSLDSPRETQYF
>TRBJ2-1|TRBV7-9
CASSLGSSYNEQFF
>TRBJ2-5|TRBV4-2
CASSQGPKPETQYF
>TRBJ2-1|TRBV28
CASRSTPEQFF
>TRBJ2-5|TRBV12-3/TRBV12-4
CASSLERELETQYF
>TRBJ2-5|TRBV4-1
CASRLAEQETQYF
>TRBJ2-3|TRBV7-9
CASSPSGLAASTDTQYF
>TRBJ1-1|TRBV29-1
CSVPSGDTEAFF
>TRBJ2-1|TRBV9
CASSVPGYNEQFF
>TRBJ1-1|TRBV10-2
CAGGRGTEAFF
>TRBJ2-2|TRBV29-1
CSVERQTGELFF
>TRBJ2-2|TRBV7-7
CASSYTNTGELFF
>TRBJ2-3|TRBV27
CASSQLGGLSDTQYF
>TRBJ2-1|TRBV9
CASSPAGLHHNEQFF
>TRBJ2-7|TRBV18
CASSPRRTGDYEQYF
>TRBJ2-4|TRBV30
CAWSVGTGRNIQYF
>TRBJ2-3|TRBV6-1
CASSASWTATSTDTQYF
>TRBJ1-5|TRBV29-1
CSVTSSLSNQPQHF
>TRBJ2-7|TRBV7-9
CASSLVGPGTKTYEQYF
>TRBJ2-5|TRBV7-2
CASSHPVGFQETQYF
>TRBJ1-2|TRBV11-3
CASSLSGQQNYGYTF
>TRBJ2-7|TRBV7-2
CASSFIQGGYEQYF
>TRBJ2-3|TRBV7-8
CASTLTDTQYF
>TRBJ2-1|TRBV7-9
CASSHIHDEQFF
>TRBJ2-3|TRBV14
CASSAGSSTDTQYF
>TRBJ2-1|TRBV12-3/TRBV12-4
CASSFWGSTDEQFF
>TRBJ1-2|TRBV12-3/TRBV12-4
CASRAAGTGDGYTF
>TRBJ1-4|TRBV5-4
CASSPWDSLNELFF
>TRBJ1-1|TRBV18
CASSPGGMGANTEAFF
>TRBJ2-3|TRBV12-3/TRBV12-4
CASSGSWGDTQYF